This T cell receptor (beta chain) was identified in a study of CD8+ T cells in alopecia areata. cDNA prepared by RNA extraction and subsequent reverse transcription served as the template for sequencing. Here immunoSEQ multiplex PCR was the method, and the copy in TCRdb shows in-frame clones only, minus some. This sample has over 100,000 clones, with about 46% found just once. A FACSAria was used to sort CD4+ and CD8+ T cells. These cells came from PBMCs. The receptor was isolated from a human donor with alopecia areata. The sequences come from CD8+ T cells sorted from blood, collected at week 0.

The CDR3: CASSLGAALYEQYF. The CDR3 coding sequence is TGTGCCAGCAGCTTAGGGGCAGCTCTCTACGAGCAGTACTTC. The J gene is TRBJ2-7, the V gene TRBV13; the D is unclear. Germline V gene lookup returns CDR1 PRHDT and CDR2 FYEKMQ (reference sequence). The V end was cut by 0 bases, the J end by 3 bases, with 9 bases between. The length of the CDR3 is 14 residues. The whole variable domain, remainder taken from reference TRBV13 and TRBJ2-7, is AAGVIQSPRHLIKEKRETATLKCYPIPRHDTVYWYQQGPGQDPQFLISFYEKMQSDKGSIPDRFSAQQFSDYHSELNMSSLELGDSALYFCASSLGAALYEQYFGPGTRLTVT.